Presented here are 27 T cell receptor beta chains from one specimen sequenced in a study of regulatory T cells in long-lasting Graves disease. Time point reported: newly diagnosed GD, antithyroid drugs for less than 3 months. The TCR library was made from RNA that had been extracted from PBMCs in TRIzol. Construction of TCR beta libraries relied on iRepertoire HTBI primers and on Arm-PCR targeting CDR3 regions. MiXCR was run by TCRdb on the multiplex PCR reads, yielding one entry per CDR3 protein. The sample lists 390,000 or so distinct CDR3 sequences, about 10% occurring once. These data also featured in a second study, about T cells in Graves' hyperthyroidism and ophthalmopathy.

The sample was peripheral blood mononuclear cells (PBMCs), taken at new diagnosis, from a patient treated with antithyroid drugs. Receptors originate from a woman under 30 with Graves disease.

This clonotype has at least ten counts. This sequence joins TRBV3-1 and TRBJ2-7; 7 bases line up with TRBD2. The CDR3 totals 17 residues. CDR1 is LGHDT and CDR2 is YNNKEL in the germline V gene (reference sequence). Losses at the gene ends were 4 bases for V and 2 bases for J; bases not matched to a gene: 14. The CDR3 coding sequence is TGTGCCAGCAGCCTCCAAGGGACTACCGATGGCGCCTACGAGCAGTACTTC. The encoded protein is CASSLQGTTDGAYEQYF.

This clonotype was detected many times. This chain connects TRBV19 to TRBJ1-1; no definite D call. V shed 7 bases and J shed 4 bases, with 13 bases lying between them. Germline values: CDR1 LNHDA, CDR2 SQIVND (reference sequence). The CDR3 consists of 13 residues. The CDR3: CASTIFGRTEAFF. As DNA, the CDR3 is TGTGCCAGTACCATATTCGGGCGCACTGAAGCTTTCTTT.

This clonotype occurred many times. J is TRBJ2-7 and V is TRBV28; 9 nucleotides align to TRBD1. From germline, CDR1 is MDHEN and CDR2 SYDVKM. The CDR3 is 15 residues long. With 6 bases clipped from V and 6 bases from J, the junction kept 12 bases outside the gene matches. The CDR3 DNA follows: TGTGCCAGCAGCCTGCTGGGACAGGGCCCCTTCGAGCAGTACTTC. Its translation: CASSLLGQGPFEQYF.

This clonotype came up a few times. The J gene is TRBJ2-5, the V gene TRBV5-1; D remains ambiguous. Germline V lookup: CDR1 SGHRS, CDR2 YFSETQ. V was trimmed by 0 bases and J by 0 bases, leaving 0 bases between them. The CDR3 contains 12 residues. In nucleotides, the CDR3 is TGCGCCAGCAGCTTGGACCAAGAGACCCAGTACTTC. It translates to CASSLDQETQYF. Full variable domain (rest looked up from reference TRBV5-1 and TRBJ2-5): KAGVTQTPRYLIKTRGQQVTLSCSPISGHRSVSWYQQTPGQGLQFLFEYFSETQRNKGNFPGRFSGRQFSNSRSEMNVSTLELGDSALYLCASSLDQETQYFGPGTRLLVL.

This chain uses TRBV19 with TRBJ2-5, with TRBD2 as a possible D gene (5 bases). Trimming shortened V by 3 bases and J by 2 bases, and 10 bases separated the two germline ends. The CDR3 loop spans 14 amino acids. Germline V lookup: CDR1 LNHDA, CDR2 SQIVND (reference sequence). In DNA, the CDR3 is TGTGCCAGTAGTATCGGCGGCGGGCAAGAGACCCAGTACTTC. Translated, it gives CASSIGGGQETQYF.

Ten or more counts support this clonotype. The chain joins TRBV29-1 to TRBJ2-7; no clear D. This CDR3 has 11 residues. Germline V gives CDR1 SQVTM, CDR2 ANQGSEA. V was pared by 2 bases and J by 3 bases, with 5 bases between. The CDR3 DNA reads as TGCAGCGTTGAAAAGGACTACGAGCAGTACTTC. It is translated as CSVEKDYEQYF.

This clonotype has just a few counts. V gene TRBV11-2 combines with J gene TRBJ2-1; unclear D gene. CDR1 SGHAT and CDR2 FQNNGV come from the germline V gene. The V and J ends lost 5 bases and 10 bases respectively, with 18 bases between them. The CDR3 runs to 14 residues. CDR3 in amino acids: CASSLGGLAREQFF. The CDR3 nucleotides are TGTGCCAGCAGCCTAGGCGGCCTTGCACGGGAGCAGTTCTTC.

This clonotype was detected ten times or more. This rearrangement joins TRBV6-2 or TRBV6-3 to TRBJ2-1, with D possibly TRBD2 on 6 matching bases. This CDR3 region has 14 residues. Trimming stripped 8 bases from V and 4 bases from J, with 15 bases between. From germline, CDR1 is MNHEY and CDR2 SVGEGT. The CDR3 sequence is CASGSGDLYNEQFF. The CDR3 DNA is TGTGCCAGCGGTTCGGGGGACCTATACAATGAGCAGTTCTTC.

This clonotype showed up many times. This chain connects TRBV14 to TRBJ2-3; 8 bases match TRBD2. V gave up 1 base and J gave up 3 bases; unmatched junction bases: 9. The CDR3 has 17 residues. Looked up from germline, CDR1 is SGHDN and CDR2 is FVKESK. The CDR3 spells CASSQGFGGRLTDTQYF. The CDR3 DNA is TGTGCCAGCAGCCAAGGATTCGGCGGGAGGTTGACAGATACGCAGTATTTT.

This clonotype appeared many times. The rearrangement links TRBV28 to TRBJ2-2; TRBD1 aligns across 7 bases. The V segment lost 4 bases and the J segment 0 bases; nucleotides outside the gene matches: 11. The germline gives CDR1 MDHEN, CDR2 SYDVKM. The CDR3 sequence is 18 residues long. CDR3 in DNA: TGTGCCAGCAGTTGGGTAGGGGGCGGAATAACGAACACCGGGGAGCTGTTTTTT. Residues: CASSWVGGGITNTGELFF.

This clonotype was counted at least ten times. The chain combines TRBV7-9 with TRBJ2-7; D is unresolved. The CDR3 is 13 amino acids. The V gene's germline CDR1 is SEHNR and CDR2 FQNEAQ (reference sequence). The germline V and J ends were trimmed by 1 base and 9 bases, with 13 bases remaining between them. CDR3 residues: CASSLGFGEGQYF. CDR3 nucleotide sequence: TGTGCCAGCAGCTTAGGGTTTGGGGAAGGGCAGTACTTC. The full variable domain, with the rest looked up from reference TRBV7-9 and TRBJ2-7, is DTGVSQNPRHKITKRGQNVTFRCDPISEHNRLYWYRQTLGQGPEFLTYFQNEAQLEKSRLLSDRFSAERPKGSFSTLEIQRTEQGDSAMYLCASSLGFGEGQYFGPGTRLTVT.

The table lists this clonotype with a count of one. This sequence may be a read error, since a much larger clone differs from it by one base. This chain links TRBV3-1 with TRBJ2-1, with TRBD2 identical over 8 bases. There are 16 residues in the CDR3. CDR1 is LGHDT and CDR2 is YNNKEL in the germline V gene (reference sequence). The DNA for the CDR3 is TGTCCCAGCAGCCAAGATAGCAGCGGGGGCCACAATGAGCAGTTCTTC. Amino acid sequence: CPSSQDSSGGHNEQFF.

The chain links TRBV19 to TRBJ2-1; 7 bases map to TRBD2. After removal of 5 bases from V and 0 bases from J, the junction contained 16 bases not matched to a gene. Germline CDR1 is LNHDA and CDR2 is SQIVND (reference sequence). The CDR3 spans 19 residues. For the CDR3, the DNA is TGTGCCAGTAGTTTCCCCCGGGACGTAGCGGGCGGCTCCTACAATGAGCAGTTCTTC. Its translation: CASSFPRDVAGGSYNEQFF.

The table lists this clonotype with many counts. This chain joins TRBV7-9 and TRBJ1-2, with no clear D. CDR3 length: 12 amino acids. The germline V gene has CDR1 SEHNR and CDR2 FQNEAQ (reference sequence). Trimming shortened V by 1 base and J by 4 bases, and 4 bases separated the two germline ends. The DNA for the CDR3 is TGTGCCAGCAGCTTAGAGGTCTATGGCTACACCTTC. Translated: CASSLEVYGYTF.

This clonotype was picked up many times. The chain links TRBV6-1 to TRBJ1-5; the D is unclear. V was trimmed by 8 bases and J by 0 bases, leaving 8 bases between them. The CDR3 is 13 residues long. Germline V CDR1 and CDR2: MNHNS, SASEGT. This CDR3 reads CASHTVSNQPQHF. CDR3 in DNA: TGTGCCAGCCACACGGTTAGCAATCAGCCCCAGCATTTT.

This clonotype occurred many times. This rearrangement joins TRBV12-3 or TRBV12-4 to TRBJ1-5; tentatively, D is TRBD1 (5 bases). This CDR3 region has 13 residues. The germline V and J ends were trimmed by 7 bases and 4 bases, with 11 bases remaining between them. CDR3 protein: CASKLGENQPQHF. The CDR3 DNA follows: TGTGCCAGCAAACTGGGGGAAAATCAGCCCCAGCATTTT.

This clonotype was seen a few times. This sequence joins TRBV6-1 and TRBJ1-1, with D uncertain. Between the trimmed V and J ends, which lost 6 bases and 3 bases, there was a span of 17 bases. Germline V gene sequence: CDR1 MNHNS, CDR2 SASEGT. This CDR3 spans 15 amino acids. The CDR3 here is CASRAAPYGDTEAFF. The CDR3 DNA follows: TGTGCCAGCAGAGCGGCGCCCTATGGAGACACTGAAGCTTTCTTT.

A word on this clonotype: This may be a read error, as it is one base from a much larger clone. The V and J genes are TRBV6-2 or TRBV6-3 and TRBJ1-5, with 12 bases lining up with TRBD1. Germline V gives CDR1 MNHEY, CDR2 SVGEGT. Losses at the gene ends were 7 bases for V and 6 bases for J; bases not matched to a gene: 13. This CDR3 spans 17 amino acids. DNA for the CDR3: TGTGCCAGCATCCGGGACAGGGGGCGGTTGTTAAGTCAGCCCCAGCATTTT. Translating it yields CASIRDRGRLLSQPQHF.

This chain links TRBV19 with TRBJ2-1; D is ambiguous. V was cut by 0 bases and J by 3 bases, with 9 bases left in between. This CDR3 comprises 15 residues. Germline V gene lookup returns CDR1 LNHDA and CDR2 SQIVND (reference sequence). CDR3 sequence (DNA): TGTGCCAGTAGTATAGAGGGGAATATCTACAATGAGCAGTTCTTC. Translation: CASSIEGNIYNEQFF.

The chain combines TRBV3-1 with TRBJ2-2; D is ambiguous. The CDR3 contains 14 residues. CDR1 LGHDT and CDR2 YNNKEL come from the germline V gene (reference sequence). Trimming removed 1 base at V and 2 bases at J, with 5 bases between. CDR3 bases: TGTGCCAGCAGCCAAGCCGGTAACACCGGGGAGCTGTTTTTT. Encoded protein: CASSQAGNTGELFF.

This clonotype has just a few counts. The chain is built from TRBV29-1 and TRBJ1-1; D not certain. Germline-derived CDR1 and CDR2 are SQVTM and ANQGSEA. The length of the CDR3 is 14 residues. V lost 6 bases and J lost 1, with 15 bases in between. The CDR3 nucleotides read TGCAGCGTGGCTCTCCTCCAAGCGAACACTGAAGCTTTCTTT. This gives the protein CSVALLQANTEAFF.

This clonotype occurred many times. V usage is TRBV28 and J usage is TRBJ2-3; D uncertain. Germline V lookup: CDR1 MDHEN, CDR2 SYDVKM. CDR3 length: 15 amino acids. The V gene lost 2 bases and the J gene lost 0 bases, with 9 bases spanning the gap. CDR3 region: CASSLELDSTDTQYF. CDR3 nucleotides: TGTGCCAGCAGTTTAGAACTTGATAGCACAGATACGCAGTATTTT.

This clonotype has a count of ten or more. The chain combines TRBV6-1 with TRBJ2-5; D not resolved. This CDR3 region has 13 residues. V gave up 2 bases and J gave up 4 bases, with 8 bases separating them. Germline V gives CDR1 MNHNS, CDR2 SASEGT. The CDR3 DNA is TGTGCCAGCAGTGAAATGAACAGAGAGACCCAGTACTTC. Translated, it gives CASSEMNRETQYF.

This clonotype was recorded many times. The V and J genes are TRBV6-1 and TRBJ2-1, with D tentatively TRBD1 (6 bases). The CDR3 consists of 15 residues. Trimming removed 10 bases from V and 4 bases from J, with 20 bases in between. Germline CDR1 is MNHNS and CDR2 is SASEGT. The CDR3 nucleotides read TGTGCCACCATTAAGTGGTGGGACACATACAATGAGCAGTTCTTC. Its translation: CATIKWWDTYNEQFF.

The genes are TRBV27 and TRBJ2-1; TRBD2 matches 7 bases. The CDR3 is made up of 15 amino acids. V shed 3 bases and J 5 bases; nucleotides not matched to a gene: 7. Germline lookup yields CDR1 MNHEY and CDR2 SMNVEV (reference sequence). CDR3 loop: CASSFDGLGNNEQFF. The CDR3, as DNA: TGTGCCAGCAGTTTCGATGGACTAGGAAACAATGAGCAGTTCTTC.

The CDR3 nucleotides read TGCAGTGCTAGAGATCTGTATAACAGGGGTGGGGAGACCCAGTACTTC. Its translation: CSARDLYNRGGETQYF. This chain connects TRBV20-1 to TRBJ2-5, with TRBD1 matching over 7 bases. V was pared by 0 bases and J by 5 bases, with 12 bases of the junction left unmatched. Germline CDR1 DFQATT, CDR2 SNEGSKA (reference sequence). The CDR3 is 16 residues long.

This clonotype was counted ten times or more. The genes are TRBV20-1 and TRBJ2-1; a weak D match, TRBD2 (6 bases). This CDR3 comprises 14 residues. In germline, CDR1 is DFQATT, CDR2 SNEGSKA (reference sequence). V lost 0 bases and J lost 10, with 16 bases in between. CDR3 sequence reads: CSAREDVRREEQFF. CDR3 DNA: TGCAGTGCTAGAGAAGATGTTAGGAGGGAAGAGCAGTTCTTC.